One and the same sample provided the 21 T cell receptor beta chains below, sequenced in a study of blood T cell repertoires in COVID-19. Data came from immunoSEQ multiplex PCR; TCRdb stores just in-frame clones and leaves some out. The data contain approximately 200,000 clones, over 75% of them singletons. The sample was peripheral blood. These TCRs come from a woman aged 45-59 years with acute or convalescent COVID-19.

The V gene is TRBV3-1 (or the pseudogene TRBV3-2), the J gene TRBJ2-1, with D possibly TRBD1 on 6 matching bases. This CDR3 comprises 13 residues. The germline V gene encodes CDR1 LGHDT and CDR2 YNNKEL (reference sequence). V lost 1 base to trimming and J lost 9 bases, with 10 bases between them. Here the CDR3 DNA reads TGTGCCAGCAGCCAAGTACAGGGCGGTGAGCAGTTCTTC. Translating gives CASSQVQGGEQFF.

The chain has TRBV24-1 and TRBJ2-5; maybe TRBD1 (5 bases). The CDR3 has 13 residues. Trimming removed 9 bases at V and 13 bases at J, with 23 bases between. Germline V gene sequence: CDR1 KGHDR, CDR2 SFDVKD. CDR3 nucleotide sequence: TGTGCCACCGGAAACAGGAAAGCTCCTTTTCTGTACTTC. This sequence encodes CATGNRKAPFLYF.

The DNA of the CDR3 is TGTGCCAGCAGCGCGTCCCGGAACACCGGGGAGCTGTTTTTT. It codes for CASSASRNTGELFF. The J gene is TRBJ2-2, the V gene TRBV9; unclear D gene. Germline V gene data show CDR1 as SGDLS and CDR2 as YYNGEE. V lost 3 bases and J lost 1, with 7 bases in between. The CDR3 totals 14 residues.

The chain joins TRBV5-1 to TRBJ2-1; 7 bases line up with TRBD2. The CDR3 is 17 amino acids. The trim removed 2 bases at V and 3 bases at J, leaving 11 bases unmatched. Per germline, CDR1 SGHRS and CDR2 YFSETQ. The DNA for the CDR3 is TGCGCCAGCAGCTTAATGACGACTAGCTGGGACTACAATGAGCAGTTCTTC. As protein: CASSLMTTSWDYNEQFF.

CDR3 bases: TGTGCCACCGGACAGGGCCAAACTGGGGGCTACACCTTC. Its protein product is CATGQGQTGGYTF. The chain has TRBV10-3 and TRBJ1-2; 8 bases map to TRBD1. The CDR3 spans 13 residues. With V trimmed by 10 bases and J by 8 bases, 12 bases remained unmatched. Germline V gene lookup returns CDR1 ENHRY and CDR2 SYGVKD.

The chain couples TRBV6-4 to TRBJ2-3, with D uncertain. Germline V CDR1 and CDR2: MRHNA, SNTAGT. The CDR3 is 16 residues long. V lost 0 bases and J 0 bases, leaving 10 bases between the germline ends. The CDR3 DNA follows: TGTGCCAGCAGTGACTCTCTAGGTTCTAGCACAGATACGCAGTATTTT. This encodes CASSDSLGSSTDTQYF.

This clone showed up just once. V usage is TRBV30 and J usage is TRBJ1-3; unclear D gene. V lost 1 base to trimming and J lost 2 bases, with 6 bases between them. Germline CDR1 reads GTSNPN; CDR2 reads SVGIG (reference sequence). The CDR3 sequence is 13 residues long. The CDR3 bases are TGTGCCTGGAGTGGGACTGCTGGAAACACCATATATTTT. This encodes CAWSGTAGNTIYF.

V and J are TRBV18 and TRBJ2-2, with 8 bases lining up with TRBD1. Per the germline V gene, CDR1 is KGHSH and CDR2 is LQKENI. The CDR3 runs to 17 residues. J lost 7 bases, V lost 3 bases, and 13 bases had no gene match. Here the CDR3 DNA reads TGTGCCAGCTCACCGGGCCAGGGGGCGCAGGTCGGCGGGGAGCTGTTTTTT. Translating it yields CASSPGQGAQVGGELFF.

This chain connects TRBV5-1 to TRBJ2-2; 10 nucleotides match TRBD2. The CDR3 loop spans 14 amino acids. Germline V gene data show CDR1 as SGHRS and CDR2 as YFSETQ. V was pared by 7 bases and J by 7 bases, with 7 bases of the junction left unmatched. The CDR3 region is CASGAGGSVGELFF. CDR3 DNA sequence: TGCGCCAGCGGAGCGGGGGGGAGCGTCGGGGAGCTGTTTTTT. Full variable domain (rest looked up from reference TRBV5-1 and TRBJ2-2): KAGVTQTPRYLIKTRGQQVTLSCSPISGHRSVSWYQQTPGQGLQFLFEYFSETQRNKGNFPGRFSGRQFSNSRSEMNVSTLELGDSALYLCASGAGGSVGELFFGEGSRLTVL.

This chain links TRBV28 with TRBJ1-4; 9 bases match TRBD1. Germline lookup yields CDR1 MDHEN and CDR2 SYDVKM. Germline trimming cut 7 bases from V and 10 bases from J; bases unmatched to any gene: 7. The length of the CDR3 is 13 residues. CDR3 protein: CASKGQGYGKLFF. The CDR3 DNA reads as TGTGCCAGCAAGGGACAGGGATATGGAAAACTGTTTTTT. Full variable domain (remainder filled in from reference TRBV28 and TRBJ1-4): DVKVTQSSRYLVKRTGEKVFLECVQDMDHENMFWYRQDPGLGLRLIYFSYDVKMKEKGDIPEGYSVSREKKERFSLILESASTNQTSMYLCASKGQGYGKLFFGSGTQLSVL.

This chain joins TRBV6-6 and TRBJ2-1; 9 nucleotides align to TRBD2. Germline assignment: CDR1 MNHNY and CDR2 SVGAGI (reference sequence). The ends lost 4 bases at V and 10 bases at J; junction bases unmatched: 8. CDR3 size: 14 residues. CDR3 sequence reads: CASSSLAGAGEQFF. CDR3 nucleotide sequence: TGTGCCAGCAGTTCACTAGCGGGTGCGGGAGAGCAGTTCTTC.

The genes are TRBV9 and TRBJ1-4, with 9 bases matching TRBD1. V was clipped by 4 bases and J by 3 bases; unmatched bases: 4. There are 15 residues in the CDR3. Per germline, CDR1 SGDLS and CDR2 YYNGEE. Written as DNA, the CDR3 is TGTGCCAGCAGCACCAGACAGGGGGCTAATGAAAAACTGTTTTTT. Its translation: CASSTRQGANEKLFF.

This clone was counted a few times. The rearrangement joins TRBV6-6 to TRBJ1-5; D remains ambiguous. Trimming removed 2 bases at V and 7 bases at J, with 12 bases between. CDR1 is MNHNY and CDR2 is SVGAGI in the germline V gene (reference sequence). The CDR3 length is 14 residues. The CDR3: CASSYDSLFQPQHF. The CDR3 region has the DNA TGTGCCAGCAGTTACGACTCCCTGTTCCAGCCCCAGCATTTT.

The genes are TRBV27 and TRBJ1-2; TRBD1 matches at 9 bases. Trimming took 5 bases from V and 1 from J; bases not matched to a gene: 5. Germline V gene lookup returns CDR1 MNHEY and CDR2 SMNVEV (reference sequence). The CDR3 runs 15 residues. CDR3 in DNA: TGTGCCAGCAGTCGGGGACAGGGATTTAACTATGGCTACACCTTC. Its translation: CASSRGQGFNYGYTF.

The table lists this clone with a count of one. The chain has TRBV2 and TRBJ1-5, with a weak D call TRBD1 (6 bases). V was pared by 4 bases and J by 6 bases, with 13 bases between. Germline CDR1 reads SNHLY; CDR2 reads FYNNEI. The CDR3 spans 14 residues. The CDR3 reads CASSVWGRSQPQHF. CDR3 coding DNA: TGTGCCAGCAGTGTTTGGGGGCGCAGTCAGCCCCAGCATTTT.

The CDR3 bases are TGTGCCAGCAGCCAAGATACCCGGTTCTCCTACAATGAGCAGTTCTTC. Translating gives CASSQDTRFSYNEQFF. J is TRBJ2-1 and V is TRBV14; no clear D gene. The CDR3 consists of 16 residues. From germline, CDR1 is SGHDN and CDR2 FVKESK. The V gene lost 0 bases and the J gene lost 0 bases, with 9 bases spanning the gap.

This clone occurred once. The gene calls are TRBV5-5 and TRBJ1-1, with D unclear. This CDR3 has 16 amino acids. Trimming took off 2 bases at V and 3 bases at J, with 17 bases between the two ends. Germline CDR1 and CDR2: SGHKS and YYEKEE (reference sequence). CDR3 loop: CASSLALNAADTEAFF. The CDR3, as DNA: TGTGCCAGCAGCTTAGCTCTTAACGCGGCCGACACTGAAGCTTTCTTT.

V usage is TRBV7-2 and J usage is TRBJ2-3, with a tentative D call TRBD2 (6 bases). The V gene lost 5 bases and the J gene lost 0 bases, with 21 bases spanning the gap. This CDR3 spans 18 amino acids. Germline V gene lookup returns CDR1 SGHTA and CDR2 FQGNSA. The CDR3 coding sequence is TGTGCCAGCAGCCAAAGTGTGTACAGCGGGCGTAGCACAGATACGCAGTATTTT. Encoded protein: CASSQSVYSGRSTDTQYF. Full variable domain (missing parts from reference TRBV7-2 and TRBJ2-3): GAGVSQSPSNKVTEKGKDVELRCDPISGHTALYWYRQSLGQGLEFLIYFQGNSAPDKSGLPSDRFSAERTGGSVSTLTIQRTQQEDSAVYLCASSQSVYSGRSTDTQYFGPGTRLTVL.

The DNA for the CDR3 is TGTGCCTGGAGCGCCGGGACAGGGGCCCACGAGCAGTACTTC. This gives the protein CAWSAGTGAHEQYF. The gene calls are TRBV30 and TRBJ2-7, with 10 bases identical to TRBD1. The CDR3 extends over 14 amino acids. Trimming removed 3 bases from V and 5 bases from J; junction bases left unmatched: 7. Germline V CDR1 and CDR2: GTSNPN, SVGIG (reference sequence).

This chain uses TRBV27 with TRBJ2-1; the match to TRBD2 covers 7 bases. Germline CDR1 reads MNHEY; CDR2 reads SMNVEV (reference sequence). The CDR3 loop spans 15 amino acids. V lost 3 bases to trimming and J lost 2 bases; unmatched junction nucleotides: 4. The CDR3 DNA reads TGTGCCAGCAGTTTCGGGACTATCCCCTACAATGAGCAGTTCTTC. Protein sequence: CASSFGTIPYNEQFF.

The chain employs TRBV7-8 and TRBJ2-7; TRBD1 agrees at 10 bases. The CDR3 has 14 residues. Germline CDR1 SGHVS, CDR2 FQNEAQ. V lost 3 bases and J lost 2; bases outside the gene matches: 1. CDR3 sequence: CASSFDRGPYEQYF. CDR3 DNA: TGTGCCAGCAGCTTCGACAGGGGGCCCTACGAGCAGTACTTC.